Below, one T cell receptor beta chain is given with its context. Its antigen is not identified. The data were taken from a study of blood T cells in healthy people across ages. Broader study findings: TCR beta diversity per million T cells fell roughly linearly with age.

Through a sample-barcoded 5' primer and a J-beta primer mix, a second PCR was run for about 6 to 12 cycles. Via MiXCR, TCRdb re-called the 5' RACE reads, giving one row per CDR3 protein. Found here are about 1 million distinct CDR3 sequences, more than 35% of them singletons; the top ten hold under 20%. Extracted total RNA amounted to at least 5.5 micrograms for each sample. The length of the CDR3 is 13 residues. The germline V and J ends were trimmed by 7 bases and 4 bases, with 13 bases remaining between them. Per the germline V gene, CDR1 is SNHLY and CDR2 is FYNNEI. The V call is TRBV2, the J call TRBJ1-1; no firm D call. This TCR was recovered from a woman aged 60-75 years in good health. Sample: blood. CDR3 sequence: CASIKGAPTEAFF. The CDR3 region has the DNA TGTGCCAGCATAAAGGGAGCCCCCACTGAAGCTTTCTTT.